A single sample gave rise to the 32 T cell receptor beta chains below, sequenced in a study of cytomegalovirus exposure and HLA in healthy donors. The PCR ran on 60 Vbeta and 13 Jbeta primers. Repertoires were generated with immunoSEQ multiplex PCR, while TCRdb's copy carries only in-frame clones and drops some. This sample carries hundreds of thousands of clones, roughly 80% of them seen once, and the ten largest clones take around 0.2%. Sequencing input: PBMCs. The receptors originated from a girl aged 2-10 years in good health and CMV-seronegative.

The chain uses TRBV9 and TRBJ1-1; 7 nucleotides agree with TRBD1. The CDR3 has 17 residues. The germline V gene has CDR1 SGDLS and CDR2 YYNGEE. Germline trimming cut 0 bases from V and 1 base from J; bases unmatched to any gene: 9. This CDR3 reads CASSVGQGVGSNTEAFF. In nucleotides, the CDR3 is TGTGCCAGCAGCGTAGGACAGGGTGTGGGTTCGAACACTGAAGCTTTCTTT.

About this clone: The same CDR3 also results from other DNA sequences found in this sample. This chain connects TRBV27 to TRBJ1-1, with 10 bases lining up with TRBD1. Germline assignment: CDR1 MNHEY and CDR2 SMNVEV (reference sequence). There are 14 residues in the CDR3. V was clipped by 3 bases and J by 2 bases; unmatched bases: 0. The CDR3 region has the DNA TGTGCCAGCAGTTTGACAGGGGGCAACACTGAAGCTTTCTTT. Its translation: CASSLTGGNTEAFF.

This clone was counted a few times. The chain couples TRBV5-4 to TRBJ1-3, with TRBD1 matching over 7 bases. CDR1 is SGHNT, CDR2 YYREEE, per germline (reference sequence). The CDR3 runs 14 residues. J was trimmed by 4 bases and V by 3 bases; bases with no gene match: 4. The CDR3 sequence: CASSWNRGGNTIYF. CDR3 nucleotide sequence: TGTGCCAGCAGCTGGAACAGGGGAGGAAACACCATATATTTT.

DNA for the CDR3: TGTGCCAGCAGTGTCCGGACAGGGTACTACGAGCAGTACTTC. It translates to CASSVRTGYYEQYF. The genes are TRBV27 and TRBJ2-7; 8 bases are shared with TRBD1. Germline trimming cut 5 bases from V and 3 bases from J; bases unmatched to any gene: 6. The CDR3 loop spans 14 amino acids. Germline CDR1 MNHEY, CDR2 SMNVEV (reference sequence).

The gene calls are TRBV21-1 and TRBJ1-1; the table's D gene call, TRBD1, was not cross checked with the DNA. TRBV21-1 is tagged as a pseudogene. CDR3 size: 13 residues. CDR3 region: CASCFRENTEAFF. The CDR3 bases are TGTGCCAGCTGCTTCAGGGAGAACACTGAAGCTTTCTTT.

The chain joins TRBV7-6 to TRBJ2-7; D gene ambiguous. In germline, CDR1 is SGHVS, CDR2 FNYEAQ. This CDR3 spans 14 amino acids. Trimming removed 0 bases at V and 3 bases at J, with 9 bases between. The CDR3 protein is CASSLAQSDYEQYF. The CDR3 region has the DNA TGTGCCAGCAGCTTAGCACAGTCGGACTACGAGCAGTACTTC.

This rearrangement joins TRBV9 to TRBJ2-5; 8 bases line up with TRBD2. The CDR3 sequence is 14 residues long. V shed 2 bases and J 5 bases; nucleotides not matched to a gene: 5. Per germline, CDR1 SGDLS and CDR2 YYNGEE. CDR3 region: CASSVSGGSETQYF. Written as DNA, the CDR3 is TGTGCCAGCAGCGTCAGCGGGGGTTCCGAGACCCAGTACTTC.

CDR3: CASSRHTEGNEQFF. CDR3 DNA sequence: TGCGCCAGCAGTCGACACACCGAAGGCAATGAGCAGTTCTTC. The V call is TRBV10-2, the J call TRBJ2-1; no firm D call. CDR1 and CDR2 from the germline V gene are WSHSY and SAAADI. V lost 5 bases to trimming and J lost 6 bases, with 14 bases between them. This CDR3 region has 14 residues.

This chain uses TRBV19 with TRBJ1-5; TRBD1 matches 7 bases. With V trimmed by 3 bases and J by 0 bases, 5 bases remained unmatched. The CDR3 totals 16 residues. Germline values: CDR1 LNHDA, CDR2 SQIVND (reference sequence). Here the CDR3 reads CASSILRDSSNQPQHF. The DNA for the CDR3 is TGTGCCAGTAGTATTCTCCGGGACAGTAGCAATCAGCCCCAGCATTTT.

The CDR3 here is CASSLAVEIYGYTF. CDR3 sequence (DNA): TGCGCCAGCAGCTTGGCCGTGGAGATCTATGGCTACACCTTC. The chain carries TRBV5-1 and TRBJ1-2; D remains unclear. CDR1 and CDR2 from the germline V gene are SGHRS and YFSETQ. Trimming removed 0 bases at V and 4 bases at J, with 10 bases between. The CDR3 extends over 14 amino acids.

This clone was counted a single time. The V and J genes are TRBV15 and TRBJ2-3; TRBD2 matches at 8 bases. The CDR3 extends over 16 amino acids. From germline, CDR1 is LNHNV and CDR2 YYDKDF (reference sequence). V was clipped by 3 bases and J by 6 bases; unmatched bases: 11. Written as DNA, the CDR3 is TGTGCCACCAGCAGGCAAAGTGAGCGGGAGACGGATACGCAGTATTTT. It codes for CATSRQSERETDTQYF. The full variable domain, with the rest looked up from reference TRBV15 and TRBJ2-3, is DAMVIQNPRYQVTQFGKPVTLSCSQTLNHNVMYWYQQKSSQAPKLLFHYYDKDFNNEADTPDNFQSRRPNTSFCFLDIRSPGLGDTAMYLCATSRQSERETDTQYFGPGTRLTVL.

This clone came up many times. This chain uses TRBV6-5 with TRBJ1-1; D is undetermined. CDR1 MNHEY and CDR2 SVGAGI come from the germline V gene. The CDR3 is 12 amino acids. V gave up 2 bases and J gave up 1 base, with 2 bases separating them. For the CDR3, the DNA is TGTGCCAGCAGTTACCGGAACACTGAAGCTTTCTTT. Protein product: CASSYRNTEAFF.

The chain carries TRBV6-7 and TRBJ2-5; D is uncertain. TRBV6-7 is an ORF, and what it does is uncertain. The V gene lost 6 bases and the J gene lost 2 bases, with 13 bases spanning the gap. CDR3 size: 14 residues. CDR3 in DNA: TGTGCCAGCAGACAGCCGAAAGGTCAAGAGACCCAGTACTTC. Its protein product is CASRQPKGQETQYF.

V usage is TRBV6-5 and J usage is TRBJ2-5, with TRBD2 identical over 8 bases. The DNA end favors TRBJ2-7, so the J call may be wrong. Looked up from germline, CDR1 is MNHEY and CDR2 is SVGAGI. The CDR3 loop spans 13 amino acids. DNA for the CDR3: TGTGCCAGCAGCCGGGGGGGACTGGGCGAGCAGTACTTC. This sequence encodes CASSRGGLGEQYF.

About this clone: The junction and the germline gene differ at one end; a read error may be behind it. The chain has TRBV7-9 and TRBJ2-5; no definite D call. The CDR3 extends over 15 amino acids. Germline assignment: CDR1 SEHNR and CDR2 FQNEAQ (reference sequence). The CDR3 nucleotides read TGTTCCAGCAGCTTCTCCGACGGCAGGCAAGAGACCCAGTACTTC. Translating gives CSSSFSDGRQETQYF. Drawing the rest from reference TRBV7-9 and TRBJ2-5, the complete variable domain is DTGVSQNPRHKITKRGQNVTFRCDPISEHNRLYWYRQTLGQGPEFLTYFQNEAQLEKSRLLSDRFSAERPKGSFSTLEIQRTEQGDSAMYLCSSSFSDGRQETQYFGPGTRLLVL.

This clone showed up just once. The chain employs TRBV2 and TRBJ1-5; TRBD1 agrees at 9 bases. From germline, CDR1 is SNHLY and CDR2 FYNNEI. Unmatched junction bases numbered 3, after V lost 3 bases and J lost 6 bases. This CDR3 comprises 14 residues. The CDR3 here is CASSEGQGAQPQHF. In DNA, the CDR3 is TGTGCCAGCAGTGAGGGACAGGGTGCTCAGCCCCAGCATTTT.

The chain links TRBV7-9 to TRBJ2-1, with 7 positions matching TRBD1. The CDR3 length is 17 residues. The V segment lost 5 bases and the J segment 0 bases; nucleotides outside the gene matches: 10. The germline gives CDR1 SEHNR, CDR2 FQNEAQ (reference sequence). CDR3 sequence reads: CASSPGTDPGSYNEQFF. The CDR3 bases are TGTGCCAGCAGCCCCGGGACAGACCCGGGCTCCTACAATGAGCAGTTCTTC.

The chain employs TRBV6-5 and TRBJ2-2; TRBD2 might be the D (5 bases). This CDR3 has 15 residues. Germline values: CDR1 MNHEY, CDR2 SVGAGI. Trimming left V 4 bases short and J 2 bases short, with 11 bases between. The CDR3 protein is CASSSGTFNTGELFF. DNA for the CDR3: TGTGCCAGCAGTTCGGGAACTTTTAACACCGGGGAGCTGTTTTTT.

This clone appeared a few times. V is TRBV10-3 and J is TRBJ1-1; weak D call: TRBD1 (6 bases). Trimming took 7 bases from V and 0 from J, leaving 9 bases between them. This CDR3 comprises 13 residues. The germline V gene has CDR1 ENHRY and CDR2 SYGVKD. The CDR3 is CAINQGMNTEAFF. DNA for the CDR3: TGTGCCATCAATCAGGGGATGAACACTGAAGCTTTCTTT.

The gene calls are TRBV4-2 and TRBJ2-7; 7 bases are a match to TRBD2. With V trimmed by 0 bases and J by 4 bases, 9 bases remained unmatched. Germline V gene lookup returns CDR1 LGHNA and CDR2 YNFKEQ. The CDR3 is 16 amino acids. In DNA, the CDR3 is TGTGCCAGCAGCCAAGAAGTGAGTCTAGCGGTTTACGAGCAGTACTTC. Amino acid sequence: CASSQEVSLAVYEQYF.

The chain recombines TRBV27 with TRBJ2-1; the match to TRBD2 covers 11 bases. V was pared by 2 bases and J by 7 bases, with 4 bases of the junction left unmatched. There are 15 residues in the CDR3. CDR1 is MNHEY, CDR2 SMNVEV, per germline (reference sequence). CDR3 in amino acids: CASSLTASGGNEQFF. Here the CDR3 DNA reads TGTGCCAGCAGTTTAACAGCTAGCGGGGGGAATGAGCAGTTCTTC.

The chain carries TRBV29-1 and TRBJ2-5; 7 bases map to TRBD2. The CDR3 spans 14 residues. Trimming removed 4 bases from V and 5 bases from J; junction bases left unmatched: 10. Germline assignment: CDR1 SQVTM and CDR2 ANQGSEA. CDR3 in amino acids: CSVGSLAKGETQYF. CDR3 sequence (DNA): TGCAGCGTTGGGTCACTAGCGAAGGGGGAGACCCAGTACTTC.

This rearrangement joins TRBV4-1 to TRBJ2-7; no clear D gene. The CDR3 length is 15 residues. Trimming took off 0 bases at V and 5 bases at J, with 14 bases between the two ends. CDR1 is MGHRA and CDR2 is YSYEKL in the germline V gene. The CDR3 nucleotides are TGCGCCAGCAGCCAAGAGCTAGAATCGGCAAACGAGCAGTACTTC. Encoded protein: CASSQELESANEQYF.

The gene calls are TRBV7-9 and TRBJ2-1; a weak D match, TRBD2 (6 bases). The CDR3 is 13 residues long. The V end was cut by 7 bases, the J end by 6 bases, with 13 bases between. Germline V gives CDR1 SEHNR, CDR2 FQNEAQ (reference sequence). CDR3 sequence (DNA): TGTGCCAGCATATCAACGGGACTCAATGAGCAGTTCTTC. Translation gives CASISTGLNEQFF.

This chain joins TRBV11-2 and TRBJ2-7; no reliable D call. Germline loops: CDR1 SGHAT, CDR2 FQNNGV. Trimming took 0 bases from V and 3 from J, leaving 24 bases between them. CDR3 length: 19 residues. The CDR3 reads CASSLDQRQPRPKNYEQYF. The CDR3 DNA is TGTGCCAGCAGCTTAGATCAGAGGCAGCCGAGACCGAAAAACTACGAGCAGTACTTC.

V usage is TRBV30 and J usage is TRBJ2-1; perhaps TRBD2 as D (5 bases). The CDR3 runs 12 residues. V was trimmed by 1 base and J by 7 bases, leaving 8 bases between them. The germline V gene has CDR1 GTSNPN and CDR2 SVGIG (reference sequence). As DNA, the CDR3 is TGTGCCTGGAGTGGGAGCGGAAATGAGCAGTTCTTC. This encodes CAWSGSGNEQFF.

The chain carries TRBV5-1 and TRBJ1-2; no firm D call. The CDR3 runs 13 residues. Germline V CDR1 and CDR2: SGHRS, YFSETQ. V lost 2 bases, J lost 8 bases, and 13 bases lay in between. The CDR3 coding sequence is TGCGCCAGCAGCTTCTTTGGAGGAGAGGGCTACACCTTC. Translation: CASSFFGGEGYTF.

The V gene is TRBV7-6, the J gene TRBJ1-1; D gene uncertain. CDR1 is SGHVS, CDR2 FNYEAQ, per germline. The germline V and J ends were trimmed by 0 bases and 5 bases, with 7 bases remaining between them. This CDR3 has 13 residues. The CDR3 region is CASSLARMTEAFF. The CDR3 DNA reads as TGTGCCAGCAGCTTAGCGCGAATGACTGAAGCTTTCTTT.

The V and J genes are TRBV30 and TRBJ1-1; no clear D gene. Looked up from germline, CDR1 is GTSNPN and CDR2 is SVGIG (reference sequence). The CDR3 contains 14 residues. The V and J ends lost 3 bases and 6 bases respectively, with 17 bases between them. The CDR3 DNA reads as TGTGCCTGGAGGACCCCAGGCGCCGGCCCTGAAGCTTTCTTT. This codes for CAWRTPGAGPEAFF. Drawing the rest from reference TRBV30 and TRBJ1-1, the complete variable domain is SQTIHQWPATLVQPVGSPLSLECTVEGTSNPNLYWYRQAAGRGLQLLFYSVGIGQISSEVPQNLSASRPQDRQFILSSKKLLLSDSGFYLCAWRTPGAGPEAFFGQGTRLTVV.

The rearrangement uses TRBV5-4 and TRBJ2-1; 7 positions agree with TRBD1. The CDR3 covers 15 residues. Germline trimming cut 0 bases from V and 8 bases from J; bases unmatched to any gene: 8. Germline V gene sequence: CDR1 SGHNT, CDR2 YYREEE (reference sequence). CDR3 DNA sequence: TGTGCCAGCAGCTTGGAAGACAGGGCCAGCGATGAGCAGTTCTTC. This sequence encodes CASSLEDRASDEQFF.

As regards this clone: Other DNA sequences of this sample code for an identical CDR3. The chain couples TRBV27 to TRBJ2-7, with D possibly being TRBD1 (5 bases). The germline V gene has CDR1 MNHEY and CDR2 SMNVEV (reference sequence). This CDR3 spans 14 amino acids. The V and J ends lost 5 bases and 2 bases respectively, with 13 bases between them. The CDR3 spells CASSLSRGPYEQYF. Written as DNA, the CDR3 is TGTGCCAGCAGTCTTTCTAGGGGCCCCTACGAGCAGTACTTC.

This clone was detected once. The rearrangement uses TRBV7-9 and TRBJ2-1, with D maybe TRBD2 (6 bases). CDR1 SEHNR and CDR2 FQNEAQ come from the germline V gene (reference sequence). The CDR3 spans 15 residues. V was cut by 5 bases and J by 3 bases, with 14 bases left in between. CDR3 in amino acids: CASSPRVADYNEQFF. The CDR3 DNA is TGTGCCAGCAGCCCTCGGGTAGCGGACTACAATGAGCAGTTCTTC.